This T cell receptor (beta chain) was captured by sequencing in a study of T cell changes during pregnancy in multiple sclerosis. TCRdb keeps only in-frame clones here, not all; method: immunoSEQ multiplex PCR. The sample shows 25,000 to 35,000 clones, just over 85% of them seen only once. This CDR3 comprises 14 residues. The germline CDR1 and CDR2 sequences are MRHNA and SNTAGT. V lost 4 bases and J lost 7; bases outside the gene matches: 2. V and J are TRBV6-4 and TRBJ2-1; 12 positions match TRBD2. This sequence originates from a female donor in good health, enrolled as a control in a pregnancy study. The sample in question was CD4+ T cells from peripheral blood mononuclear cells, obtained in the first trimester of pregnancy. The CDR3 reads CASSALAGGNEQFF. Here the CDR3 DNA reads TGTGCCAGCAGTGCCCTAGCGGGGGGGAATGAGCAGTTCTTC.